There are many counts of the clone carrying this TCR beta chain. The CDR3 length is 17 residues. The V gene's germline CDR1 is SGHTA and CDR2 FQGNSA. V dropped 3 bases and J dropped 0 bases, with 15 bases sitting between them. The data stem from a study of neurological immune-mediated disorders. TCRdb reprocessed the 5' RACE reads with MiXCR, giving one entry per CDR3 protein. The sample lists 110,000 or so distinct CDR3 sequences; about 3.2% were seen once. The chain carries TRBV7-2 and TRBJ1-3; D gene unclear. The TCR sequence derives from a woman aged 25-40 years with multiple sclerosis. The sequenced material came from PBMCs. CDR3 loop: CASSFLQTRFSGNTIYF. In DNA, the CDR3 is TGTGCCAGCAGCTTCCTCCAGACCCGGTTCTCTGGAAACACCATATATTTT.